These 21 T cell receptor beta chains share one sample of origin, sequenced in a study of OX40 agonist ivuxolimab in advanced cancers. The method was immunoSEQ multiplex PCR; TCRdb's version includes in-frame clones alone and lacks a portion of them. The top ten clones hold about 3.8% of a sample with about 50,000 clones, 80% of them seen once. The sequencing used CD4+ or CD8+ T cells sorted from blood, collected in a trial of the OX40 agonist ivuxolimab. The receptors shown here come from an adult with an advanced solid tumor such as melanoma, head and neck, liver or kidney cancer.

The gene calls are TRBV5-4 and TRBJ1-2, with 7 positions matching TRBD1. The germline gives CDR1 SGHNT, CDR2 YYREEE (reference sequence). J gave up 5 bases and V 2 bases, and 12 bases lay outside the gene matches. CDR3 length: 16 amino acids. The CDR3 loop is CASSFGQAAVGYGYTF. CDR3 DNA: TGTGCCAGCAGCTTCGGACAGGCGGCGGTAGGGTATGGCTACACCTTC. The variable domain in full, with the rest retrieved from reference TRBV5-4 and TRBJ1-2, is ETGVTQSPTHLIKTRGQQVTLRCSSQSGHNTVSWYQQALGQGPQFIFQYYREEENGRGNFPPRFSGLQFPNYSSELNVNALELDDSALYLCASSFGQAAVGYGYTFGSGTRLTVV.

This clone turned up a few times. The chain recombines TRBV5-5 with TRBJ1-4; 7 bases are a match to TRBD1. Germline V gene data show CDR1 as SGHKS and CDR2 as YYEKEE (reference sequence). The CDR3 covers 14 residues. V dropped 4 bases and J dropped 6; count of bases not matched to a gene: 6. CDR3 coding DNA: TGTGCCAGCAGCCTGACAGGGACAGATGAAAAACTGTTTTTT. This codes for CASSLTGTDEKLFF. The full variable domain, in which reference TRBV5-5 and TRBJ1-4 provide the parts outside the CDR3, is DAGVTQSPTHLIKTRGQQVTLRCSPISGHKSVSWYQQVLGQGPQFIFQYYEKEERGRGNFPDRFSARQFPNYSSELNVNALLLGDSALYLCASSLTGTDEKLFFGSGTQLSVL.

CDR3 nucleotide sequence: TGTGCCAGCAGCCAAGAGTGGACAGGGGGACTCTACGAGCAGTACTTC. This sequence encodes CASSQEWTGGLYEQYF. The gene calls are TRBV14 and TRBJ2-7, with TRBD1 matching 10 bases. The CDR3 is 16 residues long. After removal of 0 bases from V and 3 bases from J, the junction contained 5 bases not matched to a gene. The germline V gene has CDR1 SGHDN and CDR2 FVKESK.

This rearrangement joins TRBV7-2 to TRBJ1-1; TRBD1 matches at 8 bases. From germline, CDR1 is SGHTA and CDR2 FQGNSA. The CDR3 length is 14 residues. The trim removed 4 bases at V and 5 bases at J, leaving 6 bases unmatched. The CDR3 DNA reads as TGTGCCAGCAGCTCTGCAGGGGGCGCGACTGAAGCTTTCTTT. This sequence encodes CASSSAGGATEAFF.

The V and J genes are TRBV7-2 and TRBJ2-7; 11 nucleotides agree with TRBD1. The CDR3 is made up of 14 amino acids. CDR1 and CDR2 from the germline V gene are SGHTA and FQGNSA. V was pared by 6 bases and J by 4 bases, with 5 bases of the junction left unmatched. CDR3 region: CASSSGTGGYEQYF. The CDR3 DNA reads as TGTGCCAGCAGTTCCGGGACAGGGGGGTACGAGCAGTACTTC.

Written as DNA, the CDR3 is TGTGCCAGCAGTTTACGTTCCTTCACCGGGGAGCTGTTTTTT. Its translation: CASSLRSFTGELFF. The chain links TRBV27 to TRBJ2-2; D unresolved. The V end was cut by 2 bases, the J end by 4 bases, with 8 bases between. CDR3 size: 14 residues. In germline, CDR1 is MNHEY, CDR2 SMNVEV (reference sequence).

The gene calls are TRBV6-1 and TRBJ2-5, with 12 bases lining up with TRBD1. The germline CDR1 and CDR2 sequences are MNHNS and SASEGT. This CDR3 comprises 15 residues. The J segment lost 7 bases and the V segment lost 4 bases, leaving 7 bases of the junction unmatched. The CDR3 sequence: CASSVGTGGIGTQYF. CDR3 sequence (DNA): TGTGCCAGCAGTGTCGGGACAGGGGGCATCGGGACCCAGTACTTC.

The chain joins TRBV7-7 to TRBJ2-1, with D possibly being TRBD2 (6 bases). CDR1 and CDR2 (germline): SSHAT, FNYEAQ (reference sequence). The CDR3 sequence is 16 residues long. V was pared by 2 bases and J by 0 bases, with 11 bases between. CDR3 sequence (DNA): TGTGCCAGCAGCTTAAGGCTAGCGAGCTCCTACAATGAGCAGTTCTTC. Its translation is CASSLRLASSYNEQFF.

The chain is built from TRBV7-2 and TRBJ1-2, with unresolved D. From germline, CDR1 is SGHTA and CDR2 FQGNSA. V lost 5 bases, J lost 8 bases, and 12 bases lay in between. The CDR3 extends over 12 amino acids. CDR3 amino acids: CASSPLFGGYTF. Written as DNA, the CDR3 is TGTGCCAGCAGCCCGCTCTTTGGGGGCTACACCTTC.

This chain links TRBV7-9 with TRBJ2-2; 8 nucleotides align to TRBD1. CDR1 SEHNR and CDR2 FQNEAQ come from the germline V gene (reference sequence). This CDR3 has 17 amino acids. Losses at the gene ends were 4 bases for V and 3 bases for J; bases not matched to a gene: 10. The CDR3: CASSSQTGGIYTGELFF. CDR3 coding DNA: TGTGCCAGCAGCTCCCAAACAGGGGGTATTTACACCGGGGAGCTGTTTTTT.

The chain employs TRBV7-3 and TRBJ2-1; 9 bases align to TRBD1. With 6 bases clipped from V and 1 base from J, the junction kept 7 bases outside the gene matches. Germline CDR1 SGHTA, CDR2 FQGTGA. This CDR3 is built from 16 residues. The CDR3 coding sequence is TGTGCCAGCAGTTCGACAGGGGGTAAATCCTACAATGAGCAGTTCTTC. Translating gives CASSSTGGKSYNEQFF.

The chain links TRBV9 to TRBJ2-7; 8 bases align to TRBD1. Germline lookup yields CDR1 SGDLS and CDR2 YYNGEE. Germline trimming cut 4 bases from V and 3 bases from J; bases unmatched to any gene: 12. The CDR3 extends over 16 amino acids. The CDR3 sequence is CASSPRLGQAFYEQYF. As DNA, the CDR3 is TGTGCCAGCAGCCCCAGGTTGGGACAGGCCTTCTACGAGCAGTACTTC.

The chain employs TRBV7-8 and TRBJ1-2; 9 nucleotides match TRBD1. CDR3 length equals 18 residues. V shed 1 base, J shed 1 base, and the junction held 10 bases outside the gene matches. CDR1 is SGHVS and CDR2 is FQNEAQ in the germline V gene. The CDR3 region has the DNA TGTGCCAGCAGCTTAGGGTGGGGCGGACAGGGGCATAACTATGGCTACACCTTC. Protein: CASSLGWGGQGHNYGYTF.

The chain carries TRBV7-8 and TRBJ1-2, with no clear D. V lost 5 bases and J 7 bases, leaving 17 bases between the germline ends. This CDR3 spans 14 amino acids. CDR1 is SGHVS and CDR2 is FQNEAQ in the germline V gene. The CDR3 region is CASSLSGGGPGYTF. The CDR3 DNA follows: TGTGCCAGCAGCCTCTCCGGTGGAGGGCCTGGCTACACCTTC.

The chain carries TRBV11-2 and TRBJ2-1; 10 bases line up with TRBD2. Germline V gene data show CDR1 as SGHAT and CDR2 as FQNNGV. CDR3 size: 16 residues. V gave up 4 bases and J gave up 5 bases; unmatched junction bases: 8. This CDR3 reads CASSSLLAGVNNEQFF. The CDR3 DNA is TGTGCCAGCAGCTCGCTTCTAGCGGGAGTCAACAATGAGCAGTTCTTC.

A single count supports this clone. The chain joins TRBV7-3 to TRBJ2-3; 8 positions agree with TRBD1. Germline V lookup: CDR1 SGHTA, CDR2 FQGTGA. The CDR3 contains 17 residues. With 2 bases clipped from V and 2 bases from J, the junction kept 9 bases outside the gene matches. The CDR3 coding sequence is TGTGCCAGCAGCTTAGGACAGGGCATCACTTCCACAGATACGCAGTATTTT. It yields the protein CASSLGQGITSTDTQYF. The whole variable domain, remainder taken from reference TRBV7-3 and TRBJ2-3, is GAGVSQTPSNKVTEKGKYVELRCDPISGHTALYWYRQSLGQGPEFLIYFQGTGAADDSGLPNDRFFAVRPEGSVSTLKIQRTERGDSAVYLCASSLGQGITSTDTQYFGPGTRLTVL.

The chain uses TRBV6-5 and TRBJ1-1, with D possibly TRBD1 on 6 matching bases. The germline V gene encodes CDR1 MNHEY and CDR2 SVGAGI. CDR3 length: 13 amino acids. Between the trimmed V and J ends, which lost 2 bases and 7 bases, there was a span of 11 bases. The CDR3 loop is CASSYDGGSEAFF. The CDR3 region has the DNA TGTGCCAGCAGTTACGACGGGGGCAGTGAAGCTTTCTTT.

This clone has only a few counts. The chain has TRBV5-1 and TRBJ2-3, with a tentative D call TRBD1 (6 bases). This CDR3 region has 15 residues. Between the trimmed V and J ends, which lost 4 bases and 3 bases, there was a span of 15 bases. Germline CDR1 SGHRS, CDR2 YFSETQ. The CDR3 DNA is TGCGCCAGCAGCGAAGGGGGTTTTCCAACAGATACGCAGTATTTT. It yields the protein CASSEGGFPTDTQYF.

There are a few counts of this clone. For the CDR3, the DNA is TGTGCCAGCAGCCAAGATCTATCGACAGCCTATGGCTACACCTTC. Translating gives CASSQDLSTAYGYTF. V gene TRBV14 combines with J gene TRBJ1-2; tentative D call: TRBD1 (5 bases). The CDR3 runs 15 residues. The V end was cut by 0 bases, the J end by 4 bases, with 12 bases between. The V gene's germline CDR1 is SGHDN and CDR2 FVKESK.

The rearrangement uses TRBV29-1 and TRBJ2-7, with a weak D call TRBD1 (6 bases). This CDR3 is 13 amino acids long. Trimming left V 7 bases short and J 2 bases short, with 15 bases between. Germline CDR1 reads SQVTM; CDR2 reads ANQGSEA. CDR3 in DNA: TGCAGCGCCAGAAGGGACACCCCCTACGAGCAGTACTTC. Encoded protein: CSARRDTPYEQYF.

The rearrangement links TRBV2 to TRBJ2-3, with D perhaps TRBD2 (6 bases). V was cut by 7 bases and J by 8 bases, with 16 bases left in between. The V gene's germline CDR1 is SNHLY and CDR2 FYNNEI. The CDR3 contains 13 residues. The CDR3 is CASTRDLGGTQYF. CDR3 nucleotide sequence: TGTGCCAGCACGCGGGACCTAGGAGGTACGCAGTATTTT.